This T cell receptor beta chain was obtained from a study of blood T cell repertoires in COVID-19. On the study more broadly: Samples came from the United States, Italy and Spain, spanning acute and convalescent COVID-19. T cells, B-cell-depleted T cells, or PBMCs provided the cDNA or gDNA that served as material.

Trimming took 4 bases from V and 7 from J; bases not matched to a gene: 6. This CDR3 has 14 residues. Patients at the Seattle site were enrolled during active infection and followed longitudinally. Methods used by the authors: Estimated nucleated cell counts came from reference gene primer amplification. The protocol was immunoSEQ multiplex PCR, while the TCRdb copy is restricted to in-frame clones and leaves out a portion. Clone size and V and J calls were adopted from that table, with D and trimming inferred from the DNA. The table has some 180,000 clones, 80% to 85% seen once. This sequence originates from a woman in her forties with COVID-19, enrolled during active disease. V and J are TRBV23-1 and TRBJ2-1, with 8 bases identical to TRBD2. TRBV23-1 qualifies as an ORF whose function is uncertain. Sequencing was carried out using peripheral blood. CDR3 sequence reads: CASSPGTRGNEQFF. The CDR3 bases are TGCGCCAGCAGTCCCGGGACTAGGGGGAATGAGCAGTTCTTC.